A selection of T cell receptor beta chains follows, all from one sample in a study of T cells after yellow fever vaccination. Each CDR3 protein gets one entry after TCRdb re-called the 5' RACE reads with MiXCR. The data show tens of thousands of distinct CDR3 sequences, about 5.5% seen once. The sample in question was PBMCs, either bulk or a sorted T-cell subset (CD4+, CD8+, memory, or dextramer-sorted; not recorded which), obtained 15 days after the yellow fever booster vaccination. These receptors all stem from a man under 40 who received the YFV17D yellow fever vaccine. Each CDR3 is given without its conserved first and last residue.

J: TRBJ2-7
V: TRBV7-2
CDR3: ASSPRGLAGSYEQY

J: TRBJ2-2
V: TRBV6-2/TRBV6-3
CDR3: ASNYRQGATGELF

J: TRBJ2-5
V: TRBV5-1
CDR3: ASSFTGREETQY

J: TRBJ2-1
V: TRBV5-4
CDR3: ASSKTSGTSGFDEQF

J: TRBJ2-5
V: TRBV18
CDR3: ASSQLPGGQETQY

J: TRBJ1-6
V: TRBV4-3
CDR3: ASSQGQGNRNSPLH

J: TRBJ2-1
V: TRBV6-2/TRBV6-3
CDR3: ASRRISSGANYNEQF

J: TRBJ2-1
V: TRBV29-1
CDR3: SFTGTSGRGQF

J: TRBJ2-7
V: TRBV6-2/TRBV6-3
CDR3: ASQSHAYEQY

J: TRBJ2-2
V: TRBV10-3
CDR3: AISPGGSGELF

J: TRBJ2-6
V: TRBV5-5
CDR3: ASSLVGWGSGANVLT

J: TRBJ2-2
V: TRBV6-5
CDR3: ASEGSNTGELF

J: TRBJ1-2
V: TRBV7-2
CDR3: ASSSAASGNYGYT

J: TRBJ2-3
V: TRBV10-3
CDR3: AISESPGLRY

J: TRBJ2-2
V: TRBV27
CDR3: ASSPTNTGELF

J: TRBJ2-7
V: TRBV18
CDR3: ASSPQGFSYEQY

J: TRBJ1-2
V: TRBV29-1
CDR3: SAWTGHNYGYT

J: TRBJ2-7
V: TRBV9
CDR3: ASSVGTGLTEQY

J: TRBJ2-1
V: TRBV20-1
CDR3: SARTLAGAPLHEQF

J: TRBJ2-7
V: TRBV6-5
CDR3: ASSSVRPPYEQY

J: TRBJ1-2
V: TRBV6-1
CDR3: ASTPNRDVYGYT

J: TRBJ1-3
V: TRBV4-3
CDR3: ASSQDTGGFGNTIY

J: TRBJ2-2
V: TRBV7-2
CDR3: ASSPTSGSTGELF

J: TRBJ1-4
V: TRBV20-1
CDR3: SARRTVTNEKLF

J: TRBJ2-2
V: TRBV3-1
CDR3: ASSHPPGTGEGELF

J: TRBJ2-1
V: TRBV7-2
CDR3: ASSPGDRSNEQF

J: TRBJ2-1
V: TRBV5-6
CDR3: ASSRSGLAGMSSYNEQF

J: TRBJ1-2
V: TRBV27
CDR3: ASKFKGMDSRVFNYGYT

J: TRBJ2-7
V: TRBV7-2
CDR3: ASSYGQTFYEQY

J: TRBJ1-6
V: TRBV25-1
CDR3: ASSELTTGARSPLH

J: TRBJ2-7
V: TRBV6-2/TRBV6-3
CDR3: ASSYTSVSYEQY

J: TRBJ2-1
V: TRBV20-1
CDR3: SARSLAGGPSYNEQF

J: TRBJ2-1
V: TRBV20-1
CDR3: SAPSPQWSGMVEQF

J: TRBJ1-2
V: TRBV20-1
CDR3: SATSTGGYT

J: TRBJ2-7
V: TRBV7-9
CDR3: ASSFGVTYEQY

J: TRBJ2-7
V: TRBV20-1
CDR3: SARGRELYEQY

J: TRBJ2-7
V: TRBV6-2/TRBV6-3
CDR3: ASTFGYEQY

J: TRBJ2-1
V: TRBV5-5
CDR3: ASSPTSGTYNEQF

J: TRBJ2-3
V: TRBV3-1
CDR3: ASSLPLDLLADTQY

J: TRBJ2-1
V: TRBV5-1
CDR3: ASSIEGSEQF

J: TRBJ2-7
V: TRBV6-2/TRBV6-3
CDR3: ASSYSLTHEQY